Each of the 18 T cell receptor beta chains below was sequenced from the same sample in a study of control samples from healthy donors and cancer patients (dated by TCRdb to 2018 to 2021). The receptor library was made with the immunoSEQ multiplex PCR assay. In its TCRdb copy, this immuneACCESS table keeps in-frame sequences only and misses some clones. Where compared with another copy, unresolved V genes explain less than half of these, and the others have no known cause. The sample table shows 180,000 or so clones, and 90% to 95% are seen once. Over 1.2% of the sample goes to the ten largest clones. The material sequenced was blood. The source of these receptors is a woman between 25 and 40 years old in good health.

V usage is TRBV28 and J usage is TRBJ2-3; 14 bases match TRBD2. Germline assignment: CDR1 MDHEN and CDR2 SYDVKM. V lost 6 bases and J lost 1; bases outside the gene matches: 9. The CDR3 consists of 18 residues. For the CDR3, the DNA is TGTGCCAGCAGCTCCGGGACTAGCGGGAGTCTGGGCACAGATACGCAGTATTTT. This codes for CASSSGTSGSLGTDTQYF.

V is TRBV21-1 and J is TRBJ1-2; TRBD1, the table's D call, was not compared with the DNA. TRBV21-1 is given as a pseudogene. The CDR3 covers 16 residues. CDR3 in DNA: TGTGCCAGCAGCAAAGGGGACAGGCTCGAAAACTATGGCTACACCTTC. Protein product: CASSKGDRLENYGYTF.

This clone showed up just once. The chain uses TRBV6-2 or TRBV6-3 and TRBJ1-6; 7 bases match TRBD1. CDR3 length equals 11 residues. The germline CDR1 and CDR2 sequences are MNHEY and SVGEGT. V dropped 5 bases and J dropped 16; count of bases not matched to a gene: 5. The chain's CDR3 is CASSNRDRLHF. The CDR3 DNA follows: TGTGCCAGCAGTAACCGGGACAGACTCCACTTT.

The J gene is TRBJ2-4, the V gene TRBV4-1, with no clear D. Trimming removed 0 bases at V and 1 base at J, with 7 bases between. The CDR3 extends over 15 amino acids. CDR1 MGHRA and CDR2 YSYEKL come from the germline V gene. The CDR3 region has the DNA TGCGCCAGCAGCCAAGATTTAGGGGCCAAAAACATTCAGTACTTC. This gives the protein CASSQDLGAKNIQYF.

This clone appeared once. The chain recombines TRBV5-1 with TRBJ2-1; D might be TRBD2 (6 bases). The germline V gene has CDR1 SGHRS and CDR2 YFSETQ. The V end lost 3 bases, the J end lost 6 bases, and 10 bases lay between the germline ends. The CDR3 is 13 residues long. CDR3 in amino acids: CASSYRLVNEQFF. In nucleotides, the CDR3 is TGCGCCAGCAGCTATAGACTAGTCAATGAGCAGTTCTTC.

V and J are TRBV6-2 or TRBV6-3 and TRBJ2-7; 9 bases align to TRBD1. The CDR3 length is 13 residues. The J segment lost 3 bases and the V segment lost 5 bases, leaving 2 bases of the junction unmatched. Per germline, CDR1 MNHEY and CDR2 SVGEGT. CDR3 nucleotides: TGTGCCAGCAGTAAGGACAGGGGCTACGAGCAGTACTTC. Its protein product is CASSKDRGYEQYF.

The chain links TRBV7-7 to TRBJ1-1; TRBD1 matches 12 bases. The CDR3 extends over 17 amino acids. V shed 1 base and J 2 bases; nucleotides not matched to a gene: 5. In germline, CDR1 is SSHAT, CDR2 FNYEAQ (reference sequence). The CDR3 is CASSLEGDRGRNTEAFF. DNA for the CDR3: TGTGCCAGCAGCTTAGAGGGGGACAGGGGGCGCAACACTGAAGCTTTCTTT.

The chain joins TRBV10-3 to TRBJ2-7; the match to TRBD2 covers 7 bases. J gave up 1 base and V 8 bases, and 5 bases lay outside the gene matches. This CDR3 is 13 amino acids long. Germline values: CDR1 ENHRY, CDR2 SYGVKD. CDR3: CAIGGVVSYEQYF. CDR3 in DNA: TGTGCCATCGGGGGGGTCGTGTCCTACGAGCAGTACTTC.

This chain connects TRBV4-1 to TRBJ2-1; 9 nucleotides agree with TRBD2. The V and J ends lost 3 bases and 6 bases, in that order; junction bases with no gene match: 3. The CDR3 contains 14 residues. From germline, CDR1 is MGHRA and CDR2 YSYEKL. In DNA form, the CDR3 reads TGCGCCAGCAGCCATATAGCGGGGGTCAATGAGCAGTTCTTC. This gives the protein CASSHIAGVNEQFF.

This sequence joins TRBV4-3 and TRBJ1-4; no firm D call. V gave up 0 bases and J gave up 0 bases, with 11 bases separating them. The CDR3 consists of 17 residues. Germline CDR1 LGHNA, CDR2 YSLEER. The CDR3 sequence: CASSQEVQAATNEKLFF. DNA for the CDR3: TGCGCCAGCAGCCAAGAGGTCCAGGCCGCAACTAATGAAAAACTGTTTTTT.

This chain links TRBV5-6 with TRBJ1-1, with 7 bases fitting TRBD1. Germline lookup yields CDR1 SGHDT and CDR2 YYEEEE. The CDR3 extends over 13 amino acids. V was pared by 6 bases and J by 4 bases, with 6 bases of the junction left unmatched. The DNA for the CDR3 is TGTGCCAGCATCAGACAGGGTCTCACTGAAGCTTTCTTT. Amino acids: CASIRQGLTEAFF.

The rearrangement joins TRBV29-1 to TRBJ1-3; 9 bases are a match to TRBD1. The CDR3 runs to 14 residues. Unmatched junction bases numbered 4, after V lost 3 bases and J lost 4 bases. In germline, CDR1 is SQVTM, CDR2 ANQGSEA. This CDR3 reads CSVEDRGRGNTIYF. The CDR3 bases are TGCAGCGTTGAGGACAGGGGAAGAGGAAACACCATATATTTT.

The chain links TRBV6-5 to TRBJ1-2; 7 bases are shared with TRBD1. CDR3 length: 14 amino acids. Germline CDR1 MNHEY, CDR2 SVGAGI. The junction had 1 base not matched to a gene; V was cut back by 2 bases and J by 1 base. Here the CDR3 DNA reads TGTGCCAGCAGTTACAGGGGGCTTAACTATGGCTACACCTTC. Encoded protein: CASSYRGLNYGYTF.

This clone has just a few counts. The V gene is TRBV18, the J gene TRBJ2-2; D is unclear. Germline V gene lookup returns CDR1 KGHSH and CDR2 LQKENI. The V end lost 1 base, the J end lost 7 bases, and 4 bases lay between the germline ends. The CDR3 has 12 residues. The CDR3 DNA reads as TGTGCCAGCTCACCACGGGGCGGGGAGCTGTTTTTT. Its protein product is CASSPRGGELFF.

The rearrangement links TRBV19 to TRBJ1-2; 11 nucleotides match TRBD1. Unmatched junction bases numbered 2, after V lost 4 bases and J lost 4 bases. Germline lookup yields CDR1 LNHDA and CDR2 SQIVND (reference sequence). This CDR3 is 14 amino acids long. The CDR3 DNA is TGTGCCAGTAGTAGGACAGGGGGCGCCTATGGCTACACCTTC. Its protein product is CASSRTGGAYGYTF. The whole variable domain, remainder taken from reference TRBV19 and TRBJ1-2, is DGGITQSPKYLFRKEGQNVTLSCEQNLNHDAMYWYRQDPGQGLRLIYYSQIVNDFQKGDIAEGYSVSREKKESFPLTVTSAQKNPTAFYLCASSRTGGAYGYTFGSGTRLTVV.

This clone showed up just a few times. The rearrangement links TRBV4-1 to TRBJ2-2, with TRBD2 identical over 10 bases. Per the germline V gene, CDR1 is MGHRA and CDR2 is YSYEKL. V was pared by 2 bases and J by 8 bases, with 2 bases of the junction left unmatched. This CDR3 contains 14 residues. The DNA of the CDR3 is TGCGCCAGCAGCCAACTAGCGGGAGCTGGGGAGCTGTTTTTT. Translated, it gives CASSQLAGAGELFF.

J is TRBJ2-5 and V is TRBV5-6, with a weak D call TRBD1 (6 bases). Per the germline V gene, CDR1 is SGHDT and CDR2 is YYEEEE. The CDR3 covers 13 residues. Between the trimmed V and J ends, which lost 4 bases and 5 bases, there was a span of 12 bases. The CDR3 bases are TGTGCCAGCAGCGAGGGGGTCCGGGAGACCCAGTACTTC. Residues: CASSEGVRETQYF.

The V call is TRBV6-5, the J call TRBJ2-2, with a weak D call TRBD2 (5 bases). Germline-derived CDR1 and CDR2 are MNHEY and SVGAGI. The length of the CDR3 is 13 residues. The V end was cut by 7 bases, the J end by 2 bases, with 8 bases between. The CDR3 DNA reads TGTGCCAGCATTCGGGGTAACACCGGGGAGCTGTTTTTT. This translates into CASIRGNTGELFF.